Following are 25 T cell receptor beta chains from one sample sequenced in a study of post-analysis software for immune sequencing data. Study conclusions and caveats: Four or five TRBV segments, TRBV5-6, TRBV5-1 and TRBV20-1 among them, were found more frequent in patients than controls.

No antigen is known for these receptors. Unique molecular identifiers were present in the TCR beta cDNA libraries. In TCRdb, the PCR reads were re-called with MiXCR into one record per CDR3 protein. The table lists approximately 630,000 distinct CDR3 sequences, approximately 60% of them singletons. The source material was blood. Receptor source: a girl aged 2-10 years with multiple sclerosis.

This clonotype was observed a handful of times. The chain couples TRBV6-5 to TRBJ1-1, with D uncertain. V lost 2 bases and J lost 0, with 10 bases in between. The CDR3 is 15 amino acids. Germline loops: CDR1 MNHEY, CDR2 SVGAGI. CDR3 nucleotide sequence: TGTGCCAGCAGTTACGGTGGCCTATTGAACACTGAAGCTTTCTTT. Translation: CASSYGGLLNTEAFF.

Only a few counts were recorded for this clonotype. The rearrangement uses TRBV20-1 and TRBJ2-1; either TRBD1 or TRBD2 may fit D (6 bases each). Trimming left V 6 bases short and J 4 bases short, with 13 bases between. CDR1 is DFQATT, CDR2 SNEGSKA, per germline (reference sequence). This CDR3 is 13 amino acids long. The CDR3 DNA reads TGCAGTGCACCCGGGGGCAGGTACAATGAGCAGTTCTTC. Its protein is CSAPGGRYNEQFF.

The chain employs TRBV29-1 and TRBJ2-1; D is possibly TRBD1 (6 bases). V was clipped by 2 bases and J by 6 bases, with 8 bases between them. This CDR3 has 12 residues. Germline V gene data show CDR1 as SQVTM and CDR2 as ANQGSEA. CDR3 in DNA: TGCAGCGTTGAAAGGGGGATCAATGAGCAGTTCTTC. It is translated as CSVERGINEQFF.

The J gene is TRBJ2-1, the V gene TRBV7-2; TRBD2 aligns across 8 bases. Trimming at V came to 5 bases and at J to 4 bases, leaving 10 bases not matched to a gene. CDR1 is SGHTA and CDR2 is FQGNSA in the germline V gene. The CDR3 consists of 16 residues. The CDR3 loop is CASSLEGLGVYNEQFF. The CDR3 DNA reads as TGTGCCAGCAGCCTAGAGGGACTAGGGGTTTACAATGAGCAGTTCTTC.

J is TRBJ1-1 and V is TRBV12-3 or TRBV12-4, with a weak D call TRBD1 (5 bases). V was trimmed by 5 bases and J by 11 bases, leaving 15 bases between them. There are 12 residues in the CDR3. The DNA of the CDR3 is TGTGCCAGCAGTCTCCCCGGACCAGGGGCTTTCTTT. Protein product: CASSLPGPGAFF.

Here the CDR3 DNA reads TGTGCCAGCAGCCGCAGTATAGAAGAGACCCAGTACTTC. The encoded protein is CASSRSIEETQYF. The chain recombines TRBV7-3 with TRBJ2-5; no definite D call. The germline V gene encodes CDR1 SGHTA and CDR2 FQGTGA. The CDR3 covers 13 residues. With 5 bases removed from V and 3 bases from J, the gap between germline ends came to 10 bases.

This chain links TRBV6-5 with TRBJ1-2; no clear D. CDR1 is MNHEY and CDR2 is SVGAGI in the germline V gene. This CDR3 contains 12 residues. V was cut by 4 bases and J by 4 bases, with 7 bases left in between. This CDR3 reads CASSWDRYGYTF. The CDR3 DNA follows: TGTGCCAGCAGTTGGGATCGCTATGGCTACACCTTC.

This clonotype was seen more than once but under ten times. This chain links TRBV11-2 with TRBJ2-3; 8 bases match TRBD2. V was clipped by 5 bases and J by 3 bases; unmatched bases: 16. This CDR3 is 18 amino acids long. Per the germline V gene, CDR1 is SGHAT and CDR2 is FQNNGV. The CDR3 loop is CASSPRVSGKDRTDTQYF. CDR3 coding DNA: TGTGCCAGCAGCCCCCGGGTTAGCGGGAAGGATCGGACAGATACGCAGTATTTT.

This clonotype was seen only a few times. This chain connects TRBV12-3 or TRBV12-4 to TRBJ2-7; D might be TRBD1 (6 bases). The CDR3 covers 14 residues. The germline V and J ends were trimmed by 5 bases and 2 bases, with 13 bases remaining between them. CDR3 region: CASSHRDMTYEQYF. In nucleotides, the CDR3 is TGTGCCAGCAGTCACCGGGACATGACCTACGAGCAGTACTTC.

This clonotype has more than one count but fewer than ten. The rearrangement links TRBV15 to TRBJ1-2; TRBD1 matches at 7 bases. This CDR3 region has 14 residues. CDR1 and CDR2 from the germline V gene are LNHNV and YYDKDF (reference sequence). The junction had 7 bases not matched to a gene; V was cut back by 3 bases and J by 6 bases. DNA for the CDR3: TGTGCCACCAGCAGGGGCCGGACAGGAAATGGCTACACCTTC. Translated: CATSRGRTGNGYTF.

The J gene is TRBJ2-1, the V gene TRBV29-1, with D perhaps matching TRBD2 (6 bases). Trimming removed 6 bases at V and 5 bases at J, with 14 bases between. The germline V gene has CDR1 SQVTM and CDR2 ANQGSEA. The CDR3 loop spans 13 amino acids. The CDR3, as DNA: TGCAGCGTGGTAGCGGATTTTAACAATGAGCAGTTCTTC. Translated: CSVVADFNNEQFF.

V gene TRBV5-1 combines with J gene TRBJ2-7, with D maybe TRBD1 (5 bases). CDR1 is SGHRS and CDR2 is YFSETQ in the germline V gene. The CDR3 is 14 amino acids. Deletions cut 4 bases from V and 2 bases from J, with 13 bases between. The CDR3 DNA reads as TGCGCCAGCAGCCAGGCCAGGGAAACCTACGAGCAGTACTTC. This codes for CASSQARETYEQYF.

This clonotype appeared a single time. V and J are TRBV5-1 and TRBJ1-2; D gene unclear. Looked up from germline, CDR1 is SGHRS and CDR2 is YFSETQ. V dropped 4 bases and J dropped 6 bases, with 16 bases sitting between them. CDR3 length: 14 amino acids. This CDR3 is CASSGKGLNDGYTF. CDR3 coding DNA: TGCGCCAGCAGCGGAAAAGGGCTGAACGATGGCTACACCTTC.

V gene TRBV29-1 combines with J gene TRBJ2-1; D remains unclear. The CDR3 is 14 amino acids. Trimming removed 7 bases from V and 0 bases from J, with 13 bases in between. Germline V CDR1 and CDR2: SQVTM, ANQGSEA. The CDR3 region is CSAAGPSSYNEQFF. The CDR3 bases are TGCAGCGCCGCAGGCCCTAGCTCCTACAATGAGCAGTTCTTC.

The V gene is TRBV3-1, the J gene TRBJ1-2; TRBD1 matches at 8 bases. Trimming at V came to 1 base and at J to 5 bases, leaving 6 bases not matched to a gene. The germline CDR1 and CDR2 sequences are LGHDT and YNNKEL (reference sequence). The CDR3 consists of 15 residues. The CDR3 sequence is CASSQGTGNRYGYTF. CDR3 bases: TGTGCCAGCAGCCAAGGGACAGGGAACAGGTATGGCTACACCTTC.

V usage is TRBV6-5 and J usage is TRBJ2-3, with D unresolved. The V gene's germline CDR1 is MNHEY and CDR2 SVGAGI. Trimming took 0 bases from V and 4 from J, leaving 8 bases between them. The CDR3 is 14 residues long. In nucleotides, the CDR3 is TGTGCCAGCAGTTACTCGATAACCCCAGATACGCAGTATTTT. Residues: CASSYSITPDTQYF.

V gene TRBV29-1 combines with J gene TRBJ2-3; 7 nucleotides align to TRBD1. This CDR3 is 12 amino acids long. Trimming at V came to 6 bases and at J to 4 bases, leaving 4 bases not matched to a gene. CDR1 is SQVTM, CDR2 ANQGSEA, per germline. CDR3: CSVDQGADTQYF. The DNA of the CDR3 is TGCAGCGTGGATCAGGGGGCAGATACGCAGTATTTT.

The chain uses TRBV10-3 and TRBJ2-1; TRBD2 is a possible D gene (7 bases). CDR1 is ENHRY, CDR2 SYGVKD, per germline. With 7 bases removed from V and 9 bases from J, the gap between germline ends came to 16 bases. The length of the CDR3 is 13 residues. The CDR3 coding sequence is TGTGCCATCAACAACGCGGGGGCGCGTGAGCAGTTCTTC. As protein: CAINNAGAREQFF.

The sample holds a few counts of this clonotype. The chain uses TRBV4-2 and TRBJ2-5; D might be TRBD2 (6 bases). Deletions cut 0 bases from V and 5 bases from J, with 16 bases between. The CDR3 runs to 16 residues. Germline assignment: CDR1 LGHNA and CDR2 YNFKEQ. The CDR3 nucleotides read TGTGCCAGCAGCCAAGATCAAGGGGCAGGAGGGGAGACCCAGTACTTC. Its protein product is CASSQDQGAGGETQYF.

This chain connects TRBV30 to TRBJ1-2; possibly TRBD1 for D (5 bases). Germline loops: CDR1 GTSNPN, CDR2 SVGIG (reference sequence). The V and J ends lost 4 bases and 4 bases respectively, with 10 bases between them. There are 12 residues in the CDR3. CDR3 coding DNA: TGTGCCTGGATACCGACAGTCTATGGCTACACCTTC. Encoded protein: CAWIPTVYGYTF.

This clonotype was counted a single time. J is TRBJ2-3 and V is TRBV29-1; no definite D call. The CDR3 has 13 residues. Germline CDR1 is SQVTM and CDR2 is ANQGSEA. V was pared by 5 bases and J by 2 bases, with 11 bases between. DNA for the CDR3: TGCAGCGTTTCCCCGAGGAACACAGATACGCAGTATTTT. Its translation: CSVSPRNTDTQYF.

The J gene is TRBJ2-5, the V gene TRBV20-1; 9 nucleotides line up with TRBD2. Germline assignment: CDR1 DFQATT and CDR2 SNEGSKA (reference sequence). The junction had 9 bases not matched to a gene; V was cut back by 6 bases and J by 4 bases. This CDR3 is 14 amino acids long. CDR3 in amino acids: CSATAGGPGETQYF. DNA of the CDR3: TGCAGTGCCACGGCGGGAGGGCCAGGAGAGACCCAGTACTTC.

This clonotype was observed a handful of times. The chain employs TRBV7-2 and TRBJ2-1; TRBD2 matches 10 bases. The CDR3 totals 19 residues. The V segment lost 1 base and the J segment 8 bases; nucleotides outside the gene matches: 17. Germline V lookup: CDR1 SGHTA, CDR2 FQGNSA. Here the CDR3 DNA reads TGTGCCAGCAGCTTAGGGATATTTTGGCAGCGGGGGGGCCTCGATGAGCAGTTCTTC. Translating it yields CASSLGIFWQRGGLDEQFF.

This chain uses TRBV27 with TRBJ2-1, with D perhaps matching TRBD2 (5 bases). V lost 3 bases to trimming and J lost 15 bases, with 18 bases between them. Germline CDR1 and CDR2: MNHEY and SMNVEV (reference sequence). This CDR3 has 13 amino acids. CDR3 DNA: TGTGCCAGCAGTTTGGGTATGCGGGTCCGCCCGTTCTTC. Protein product: CASSLGMRVRPFF.

The V call is TRBV12-3 or TRBV12-4, the J call TRBJ1-1, with 9 positions matching TRBD1. V was pared by 6 bases and J by 1 base, with 6 bases of the junction left unmatched. The CDR3 is made up of 15 amino acids. The CDR3 sequence is CASRPRTGANTEAFF. The CDR3 coding sequence is TGTGCCAGCAGACCCCGGACAGGGGCGAACACTGAAGCTTTCTTT.